The following is a T cell receptor (beta chain) sequence with its context. What it binds is unknown. The data were produced by immunoSEQ multiplex PCR, yet TCRdb's version contains in-frame clones alone and is incomplete. The sample comprises fewer than 400,000 clones, about 64% of which are singletons, and roughly 6.3% rests with the top ten. The sample comes from a study of cytotoxic CD8 clonotypes in ibrutinib-treated CLL. Study-level findings and limits: Circulating CD8+ T-cell counts were tracked by baseline clonality, which exceeded that of age-matched healthy donors. Clonality climbed at ibrutinib response, then dropped toward baseline at progression.

Deletions cut 6 bases from V and 7 bases from J, with 13 bases between. The CDR3 sequence is 14 residues long. The germline V gene has CDR1 MNHNS and CDR2 SASEGT. The receptor comes from a human donor with chronic lymphocytic leukemia. The sample consisted of PBMCs, taken after 36 months of ibrutinib treatment. This rearrangement joins TRBV6-1 to TRBJ1-6; the D gene is possibly TRBD1 (5 bases). The CDR3 DNA sequence: TGTGCCAGCAGCCGGGGCTTAACCAATTCACCCCTCCACTTT. Encoded protein: CASSRGLTNSPLHF.